These 20 T cell receptor beta chains were all obtained from the same sample, sequenced in a study of post-analysis software for immune sequencing data. Unique molecular identifiers were carried by the TCR beta cDNA libraries. TCRdb passed the PCR reads through MiXCR, listing each CDR3 protein once. The table records about 160,000 distinct CDR3 sequences, roughly 35% of them present only once. This specimen consisted of blood, obtained after autologous hematopoietic stem cell transplantation. All receptors derive from a girl aged 10-17 years with multiple sclerosis.

V gene TRBV20-1 combines with J gene TRBJ2-3, with D perhaps TRBD1 or TRBD2 (6 bases each). Germline V lookup: CDR1 DFQATT, CDR2 SNEGSKA (reference sequence). This CDR3 is 17 amino acids long. V dropped 0 bases and J dropped 4 bases, with 20 bases sitting between them. The CDR3 nucleotides are TGCAGTGCTAGAGATCCCTGGGGGGCGGAGGGCTCAGATACGCAGTATTTT. This translates into CSARDPWGAEGSDTQYF.

Of note for this clonotype: A read error may produce the germline difference seen at one junction end. This chain joins TRBV7-7 and TRBJ2-7; 8 positions agree with TRBD2. The germline V gene encodes CDR1 SSHAT and CDR2 FNYEAQ (reference sequence). The CDR3 consists of 16 residues. Here the CDR3 DNA reads TGTGCTAGCAGTCAGGGGCCCGGGGGGGCCTACAATGAGCAGTACTTC. Its protein product is CASSQGPGGAYNEQYF.

In its sample, this clonotype was seen a few times. The genes are TRBV18 and TRBJ1-1, with no clear D. Trimming pared 1 base from V and 11 bases from J, leaving 17 bases between. The CDR3 runs 14 residues. In germline, CDR1 is KGHSH, CDR2 LQKENI. The CDR3 reads CASSPRRVRSVAFF. CDR3 nucleotides: TGTGCCAGCTCACCACGGCGGGTTCGGAGTGTGGCTTTCTTT.

The V gene is TRBV12-3 or TRBV12-4, the J gene TRBJ2-7; D ambiguous. V was cut by 6 bases and J by 0 bases, with 9 bases left in between. The CDR3 covers 13 residues. The chain's CDR3 is CASRGINSYEQYF. DNA for the CDR3: TGTGCCAGCAGGGGCATAAACTCCTACGAGCAGTACTTC.

Points on this clonotype: This may come from a read error, since a much larger clone is one base off. The CDR3 DNA reads as TGTGCCAGCAGCTTAGGTAGCGGGAGGGCCTCGCAGTACTTC. Translation: CASSLGSGRASQYF. The chain couples TRBV11-2 to TRBJ2-5; 11 bases match TRBD2. The V segment lost 1 base and the J segment 11 bases; nucleotides outside the gene matches: 6. Germline CDR1 reads SGHAT; CDR2 reads FQNNGV. The CDR3 sequence is 14 residues long.

This clonotype was seen repeatedly, ten times or more. This chain uses TRBV29-1 with TRBJ2-5; D unclear. The CDR3 runs 12 residues. The V end was cut by 7 bases, the J end by 2 bases, with 11 bases between. Per the germline V gene, CDR1 is SQVTM and CDR2 is ANQGSEA. The CDR3 DNA reads as TGCAGCGGTTTAGCTCCTCAAGAGACCCAGTACTTC. Its translation: CSGLAPQETQYF.

The sample holds a few counts of this clonotype. This chain uses TRBV28 with TRBJ2-7, with D maybe TRBD2 (6 bases). Germline loops: CDR1 MDHEN, CDR2 SYDVKM. CDR3 length: 15 residues. V was clipped by 5 bases and J by 4 bases, with 18 bases between them. In nucleotides, the CDR3 is TGTGCCAGCAGTCTTCTCAGCGGGCCTAGATACGAGCAGTACTTC. Translating gives CASSLLSGPRYEQYF.

V usage is TRBV18 and J usage is TRBJ1-1; the match to TRBD1 covers 9 bases. Unmatched junction bases numbered 7, after V lost 5 bases and J lost 0 bases. CDR3 length: 16 amino acids. Germline loops: CDR1 KGHSH, CDR2 LQKENI. DNA for the CDR3: TGTGCCAGCTCAGCTACAGGGGGCATCTTGAACACTGAAGCTTTCTTT. Its protein is CASSATGGILNTEAFF.

The sample holds a few counts of this clonotype. The chain is built from TRBV29-1 and TRBJ2-7; 12 nucleotides align to TRBD2. The ends lost 6 bases at V and 2 bases at J; junction bases unmatched: 5. Germline CDR1 reads SQVTM; CDR2 reads ANQGSEA. CDR3 length: 14 amino acids. CDR3 sequence reads: CSVSGTSGPYEQYF. In DNA, the CDR3 is TGCAGCGTGTCAGGGACTAGCGGGCCCTACGAGCAGTACTTC.

This clonotype was detected a few times. The chain joins TRBV27 to TRBJ2-7; D could derive from TRBD1 or TRBD2 (5 bases each). Trimming stripped 5 bases from V and 5 bases from J, with 19 bases between. Germline V CDR1 and CDR2: MNHEY, SMNVEV (reference sequence). There are 15 residues in the CDR3. DNA of the CDR3: TGTGCCAGCAGTCCACGGGGCAGGTACCTCCACGAGCAGTACTTC. Translated: CASSPRGRYLHEQYF.

The chain links TRBV19 to TRBJ2-6; possible D gene TRBD1, 6 bases. There are 14 residues in the CDR3. The V end was cut by 7 bases, the J end by 4 bases, with 11 bases between. Germline V CDR1 and CDR2: LNHDA, SQIVND (reference sequence). CDR3 DNA sequence: TGTGCCAGTATAGGGACAAAAGGGGCCAACGTCCTGACTTTC. This gives the protein CASIGTKGANVLTF.

This clonotype was counted a few times. The chain is built from TRBV12-3 or TRBV12-4 and TRBJ2-7; D possibly corresponds to TRBD1 (6 bases). The length of the CDR3 is 13 residues. V lost 6 bases and J 5 bases, leaving 14 bases between the germline ends. In DNA, the CDR3 is TGTGCCAGCAGACCGACAGGCGGCCACGAGCAGTACTTC. It is translated as CASRPTGGHEQYF.

This clonotype was seen only a few times. CDR3 sequence (DNA): TGTGCCAGCAGCTTAACCGGGACCGACACCTACGAGCAGTACTTC. Its protein is CASSLTGTDTYEQYF. The chain joins TRBV7-2 to TRBJ2-7, with D tentatively TRBD1 or TRBD2 (5 bases each). Per the germline V gene, CDR1 is SGHTA and CDR2 is FQGNSA. This CDR3 is built from 15 residues. The ends were cut back, 2 bases at V and 2 bases at J, with 13 bases in the middle.

The chain joins TRBV20-1 to TRBJ2-7; 7 positions agree with TRBD2. The J call may not be correct, given that the DNA end is closer to TRBJ2-5. The CDR3 totals 13 residues. Looked up from germline, CDR1 is DFQATT and CDR2 is SNEGSKA (reference sequence). CDR3 residues: CSAREGGRETQYF. CDR3 bases: TGCAGTGCTAGAGAGGGGGGGAGGGAGACCCAGTACTTC.

This clonotype has only a few counts. The CDR3 here is CASSEVPGQGNPYEQYF. The CDR3 nucleotides read TGTGCCAGCAGTGAGGTTCCGGGCCAGGGGAATCCTTACGAGCAGTACTTC. V and J are TRBV25-1 and TRBJ2-7; D is possibly TRBD1 (6 bases). The CDR3 is 17 residues long. V was cut by 3 bases and J by 4 bases, with 22 bases left in between. Germline V gives CDR1 MGHDK, CDR2 SYGVNS.

The CDR3 spells CASSPDRGHPPTGYTF. The CDR3 bases are TGTGCCAGCAGTCCGGACAGGGGCCACCCCCCCACTGGCTACACCTTC. The chain uses TRBV5-4 and TRBJ1-2, with 9 bases matching TRBD1. V lost 5 bases, J lost 7 bases, and 15 bases stayed unmatched. This CDR3 is built from 16 residues. The germline CDR1 and CDR2 sequences are SGHNT and YYREEE (reference sequence).

This sequence joins TRBV11-1 and TRBJ2-7, with a tentative D call TRBD2 (5 bases). The CDR3 has 15 residues. V dropped 5 bases and J dropped 3 bases, with 17 bases sitting between them. Germline CDR1 is SGHAT and CDR2 is FQDESV (reference sequence). CDR3 amino acids: CASSAWTGISYEQYF. CDR3 DNA sequence: TGTGCCAGCAGCGCTTGGACCGGGATAAGCTACGAGCAGTACTTC.

This clonotype has just a few counts. CDR3 in DNA: TGTGCCAGCAGCTTAGTCGGGACAGGGAAGGGAGTCGAGACCCAGTACTTC. Residues: CASSLVGTGKGVETQYF. The genes are TRBV7-9 and TRBJ2-5, with 9 bases identical to TRBD1. CDR1 is SEHNR, CDR2 FQNEAQ, per germline (reference sequence). The length of the CDR3 is 17 residues. After removal of 1 base from V and 5 bases from J, the junction contained 11 bases not matched to a gene.

This clonotype has just a few counts. This chain joins TRBV7-9 and TRBJ2-1; D remains ambiguous. V lost 2 bases and J lost 6, with 8 bases in between. The CDR3 length is 13 residues. CDR1 SEHNR and CDR2 FQNEAQ come from the germline V gene (reference sequence). CDR3 DNA sequence: TGTGCCAGCAGCTTAAAACAGTCCAATGAGCAGTTCTTC. Its translation is CASSLKQSNEQFF.

The V gene is TRBV7-8, the J gene TRBJ2-1; tentative D call: TRBD2 (5 bases). V was trimmed by 4 bases and J by 3 bases, leaving 10 bases between them. The CDR3 contains 14 residues. Germline V gene sequence: CDR1 SGHVS, CDR2 FQNEAQ. Written as DNA, the CDR3 is TGTGCCAGCAGCTCTCGGACTTACTACAATGAGCAGTTCTTC. It specifies CASSSRTYYNEQFF.